This TCR beta chain comes out of a study of blood T cell repertoires in COVID-19. At the level of the study: From the United States, Italy and Spain came samples of acute and convalescent COVID-19. In each case, the material was cDNA or gDNA derived from T cells, B-cell-depleted T cells, or PBMCs.

This clone has just a few counts. V lost 5 bases and J lost 0; bases outside the gene matches: 9. Germline values: CDR1 MDHEN, CDR2 SYDVKM. The length of the CDR3 is 18 residues. Original analysis: Reference gene primer amplification gave nucleated cell count estimates. Sequencing was performed with immunoSEQ multiplex PCR; in TCRdb, only in-frame clones are kept and a portion is missing. V, J and clone size reflect that table, while D and trimming were determined from the DNA. The data contain 200,000 to 300,000 clones, roughly 77% of them singletons. Material for sequencing was peripheral blood. This sequence joins TRBV28 and TRBJ1-4; TRBD1 aligns across 10 bases. The origin of this receptor is a woman at least 80 years old with acute or convalescent COVID-19. The DNA of the CDR3 is TGTGCCAGCAGTCCACTGGGACAGGGGTTCGCAACTAATGAAAAACTGTTTTTT. Translation: CASSPLGQGFATNEKLFF.